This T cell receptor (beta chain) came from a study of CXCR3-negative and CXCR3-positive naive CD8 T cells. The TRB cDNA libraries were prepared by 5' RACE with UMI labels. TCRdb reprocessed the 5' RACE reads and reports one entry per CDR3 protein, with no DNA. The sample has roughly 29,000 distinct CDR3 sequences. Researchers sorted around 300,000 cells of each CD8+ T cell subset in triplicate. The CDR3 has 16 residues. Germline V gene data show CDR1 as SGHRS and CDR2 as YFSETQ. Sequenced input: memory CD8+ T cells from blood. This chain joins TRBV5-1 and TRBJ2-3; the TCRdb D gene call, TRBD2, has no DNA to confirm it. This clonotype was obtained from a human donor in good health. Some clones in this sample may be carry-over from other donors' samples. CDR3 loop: CASSLEGLAGTDTQYF. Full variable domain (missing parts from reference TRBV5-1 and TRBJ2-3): KAGVTQTPRYLIKTRGQQVTLSCSPISGHRSVSWYQQTPGQGLQFLFEYFSETQRNKGNFPGRFSGRQFSNSRSEMNVSTLELGDSALYLCASSLEGLAGTDTQYFGPGTRLTVL.